The 25 T cell receptor beta chains below all came from one sample that was sequenced in a study of T cell clonality in common variable immunodeficiency. Profiled with immunoSEQ multiplex PCR; TCRdb holds only in-frame clones, not every one. Sampling found 45,000 to 55,000 clones, none seen once. Input material: peripheral blood mononuclear cells. Receptor source: a person aged 18 to 75 in good health.

This clone came up many times. The read stops 3 residues short of the end of the CDR3; the missing end is completed from the germline J gene. The chain combines TRBV7-9 with TRBJ1-3; D gene unclear. The germline CDR1 and CDR2 sequences are SEHNR and FQNEAQ (reference sequence). The CDR3 is 15 residues long. V lost 6 bases and J 0 bases, leaving 12 bases between the germline ends. The sequenced part of the CDR3 DNA is TGTGCCAGCAGTCTTTTAGCATACTCTGGAAACACC. Its protein product is CASSLLAYSGNT. The whole CDR3 is CASSLLAYSGNTIYF.

This clone was counted many times. The missing CDR3 end, 3 residues past where the read stops, is filled in from the germline J gene. The chain has TRBV19 and TRBJ2-7, with D possibly TRBD1 on 7 matching bases. V shed 3 bases and J shed 5 bases, with 14 bases lying between them. From germline, CDR1 is LNHDA and CDR2 SQIVND (reference sequence). This CDR3 contains 14 residues. The CDR3 sequence is CASSIQGGPHEQYF. The sequenced CDR3 bases are TGTGCCAGTAGTATCCAGGGGGGTCCCCACGAG.

This clone has ten or more counts. The CDR3 end lies 3 residues beyond the end of the read and is filled in from the germline J gene. The rearrangement links TRBV5-1 to TRBJ2-7, with 7 bases identical to TRBD1. Germline lookup yields CDR1 SGHRS and CDR2 YFSETQ. This CDR3 has 20 residues. Trimming took 5 bases from V and 0 from J; bases not matched to a gene: 23. CDR3 DNA (partial): TGCGCCAGCAGTGGACCCGGCAGGGGGTCTAGCCCTAGGAGCTCCTACGAG. Its protein product is CASSGPGRGSSPRSSYE. The whole CDR3 is CASSGPGRGSSPRSSYEQYF.

There are many counts of this clone. The part of the CDR3 DNA that was read is TGTGCCAGCAGCCCATCGGGGTACACTGAA. It encodes CASSPSGYTE. The whole CDR3 protein reads CASSPSGYTEAFF. This chain connects TRBV7-9 to TRBJ1-1; D remains unclear. The read finishes 3 residues shy of the CDR3 end, and the germline J gene is used to complete it. This CDR3 has 13 amino acids. CDR1 SEHNR and CDR2 FQNEAQ come from the germline V gene (reference sequence). V was pared by 5 bases and J by 3 bases, with 10 bases between.

This clone was counted ten times or more. The CDR3 extends 3 residues past the end of the read, so its final part is completed from the germline J gene. The V call is TRBV18, the J call TRBJ2-3; perhaps TRBD1 as D (5 bases). Trimming removed 3 bases from V and 4 bases from J, with 14 bases in between. CDR3 length: 15 amino acids. Germline CDR1 KGHSH, CDR2 LQKENI. CDR3 protein: CASSPPPAGSDTQYF. The part of the CDR3 DNA that was read is TGTGCCAGCTCACCCCCGCCCGCAGGGTCAGATACG. The full variable domain, with the rest looked up from reference TRBV18 and TRBJ2-3, is NAGVMQNPRHLVRRRGQEARLRCSPMKGHSHVYWYRQLPEEGLKFMVYLQKENIIDESGMPKERFSAEFPKEGPSILRIQQVVRGDSAAYFCASSPPPAGSDTQYFGPGTRLTVL.

This clone was seen repeatedly, ten times or more. The read comes to an end 3 residues before the CDR3 does, leaving the germline J gene to fill in the end. The chain carries TRBV28 and TRBJ2-1; 8 bases match TRBD2. V trimming: 1 base; J trimming: 8 bases; junction bases outside the gene matches: 19. The CDR3 is made up of 19 amino acids. Per the germline V gene, CDR1 is MDHEN and CDR2 is SYDVKM. CDR3 sequence: CASSLLTPMLAGSLDEQFF. Incomplete CDR3 DNA: TGTGCCAGCAGTTTATTGACCCCGATGCTAGCGGGCTCCTTGGATGAG.

There are many counts of this clone. This CDR3 reads CASIANPYMPQHF. Incomplete CDR3 DNA: TGTGCCAGCATTGCCAACCCCTATATGCCC. The rearrangement joins TRBV28 to TRBJ1-5; D ambiguous. The read terminates 3 residues ahead of where the CDR3 ends, so the germline J gene completes it. The V gene's germline CDR1 is MDHEN and CDR2 SYDVKM. V lost 7 bases, J lost 9 bases, and 16 bases lay in between. The length of the CDR3 is 13 residues. Based on the CDR3 plus reference TRBV28 and TRBJ1-5, the full variable domain is DVKVTQSSRYLVKRTGEKVFLECVQDMDHENMFWYRQDPGLGLRLIYFSYDVKMKEKGDIPEGYSVSREKKERFSLILESASTNQTSMYLCASIANPYMPQHFGDGTRLSIL.

This clone occurred many times. Read sequence stops 3 residues before the CDR3 end, and the germline J gene provides the missing end. The chain has TRBV28 and TRBJ2-7; TRBD2 agrees at 7 bases. Germline CDR1 MDHEN, CDR2 SYDVKM. There are 14 residues in the CDR3. Germline trimming cut 7 bases from V and 2 bases from J; bases unmatched to any gene: 8. CDR3 bases read: TGTGCCAGCACCTCGGGCGGGAGTACCTACGAG. Its translation: CASTSGGSTYE. The full CDR3 is CASTSGGSTYEQYF.

This clone was recorded many times. The sequence runs out 3 residues before the end of the CDR3; the remainder is reconstructed from the germline J gene. J is TRBJ2-1 and V is TRBV7-2; 9 positions match TRBD2. Looked up from germline, CDR1 is SGHTA and CDR2 is FQGNSA. The CDR3 consists of 13 residues. J gave up 5 bases and V 8 bases, and 4 bases lay outside the gene matches. The covered CDR3 bases are TGTGCCAGCTTCCGACTAGCGGACAATGAG. This sequence encodes CASFRLADNE. The entire CDR3 protein is CASFRLADNEQFF.

This clone occurred many times. The sequenced part of the CDR3 DNA is TGTGCCAGCAGCCAAGCATTCGGGGACACTGAA. This codes for CASSQAFGDTE. The full CDR3 sequence reads CASSQAFGDTEAFF. V gene TRBV4-2 combines with J gene TRBJ1-1; D unresolved. The CDR3 end is not reached by the read, which stops 3 residues before it; the germline J gene fills it in. The CDR3 contains 14 residues. The V gene's germline CDR1 is LGHNA and CDR2 YNFKEQ. Trimming removed 1 base from V and 3 bases from J, with 9 bases in between.

The table lists this clone with many counts. The read comes to an end 3 residues before the CDR3 does, leaving the germline J gene to fill in the end. The genes are TRBV20-1 and TRBJ2-1, with 9 bases that match TRBD1. J lost 7 bases, V lost 5 bases, and 12 bases had no gene match. CDR1 is DFQATT and CDR2 is SNEGSKA in the germline V gene (reference sequence). The CDR3 covers 15 residues. CDR3 DNA, as far as it was read: TGCAGTGCTCAGAGACGGGACAGGGCTTATAATGAG. Protein: CSAQRRDRAYNE. The entire CDR3 protein is CSAQRRDRAYNEQFF.

This clone was counted ten times or more. The CDR3 goes on 3 residues after the read ends, and that part is filled in from the germline J gene. The chain recombines TRBV6-4 with TRBJ2-1, with 13 positions matching TRBD2. J gave up 8 bases and V 7 bases, and 5 bases lay outside the gene matches. Germline loops: CDR1 MRHNA, CDR2 SNTAGT. This CDR3 spans 14 amino acids. The CDR3 loop reads CASTQLAGGDEQFF. Partial CDR3 DNA: TGTGCCAGCACTCAACTAGCGGGAGGGGATGAG.

This clone was seen ten or more times. CDR3 residues: CASSLELAAYTGELFF. The covered CDR3 bases are TGCGCCAGCAGCTTGGAACTAGCGGCCTACACCGGGGAG. The J gene is TRBJ2-2, the V gene TRBV5-1; TRBD2 agrees at 8 bases. The read ends 3 residues before the CDR3 terminus; that terminus is restored from the germline J gene. Germline V gives CDR1 SGHRS, CDR2 YFSETQ. The CDR3 has 16 residues. The V gene end was trimmed by 0 bases and the J gene end by 3 bases; junction bases not matched to a gene: 4.

Concerning this clone itself: The junction does not match germline at one end; this may be a read error. CDR3 sequence: CVSSLRDRGWREKLFF. CDR3 DNA, as far as it was read: TGTGTCAGCAGTCTCCGGGACAGGGGCTGGAGAGAAAAA. This chain connects TRBV2 to TRBJ1-4, with 10 bases matching TRBD1. The CDR3 end falls 3 residues outside the read, so it is completed with the germline J gene. This CDR3 is built from 16 residues. Germline V gene lookup returns CDR1 SNHLY and CDR2 FYNNEI. Using reference TRBV2 and TRBJ1-4 for the parts outside the CDR3, the full variable domain is EPEVTQTPSHQVTQMGQEVILRCVPISNHLYFYWYRQILGQKVEFLVSFYNNEISEKSEIFDDQFSVERPDGSNFTLKIRSTKLEDSAMYFCVSSLRDRGWREKLFFGSGTQLSVL.

This clone was found many times. From the germline J gene comes the end of the CDR3, since the read stops 3 residues before it. The chain carries TRBV13 and TRBJ1-1; no definite D call. The CDR3 covers 13 residues. Trimming removed 4 bases at V and 3 bases at J, with 9 bases between. Germline CDR1 reads PRHDT; CDR2 reads FYEKMQ (reference sequence). Here the CDR3 reads CASSSLFDTEAFF. The sequenced CDR3 bases are TGTGCCAGCAGCTCCCTTTTCGACACTGAA.

This clone was counted ten times or more. The read gets to within 3 residues of the CDR3 end, and the germline J gene fills in the rest. V gene TRBV5-1 combines with J gene TRBJ1-5; D is perhaps TRBD1 (5 bases). Germline CDR1 is SGHRS and CDR2 is YFSETQ. The CDR3 spans 15 residues. V was shortened by 1 base and J by 7 bases, with 15 bases between the two germline ends. The CDR3 loop reads CASSLLSGPGQPQHF. CDR3 DNA (partial): TGCGCCAGCAGCTTGTTGTCAGGGCCGGGACAGCCC.

This clone has ten or more counts. The sequence runs out 3 residues before the end of the CDR3; the remainder is reconstructed from the germline J gene. This chain joins TRBV19 and TRBJ1-5; 9 bases are a match to TRBD1. Germline CDR1 reads LNHDA; CDR2 reads SQIVND (reference sequence). The J segment lost 6 bases and the V segment lost 4 bases, leaving 22 bases of the junction unmatched. This CDR3 has 20 amino acids. The CDR3 DNA, read in part, is TGTGCCAGTAGTACGGCCGACCGGGACAGGGTGTTCCGAAGTGGTCAGCCC. It encodes CASSTADRDRVFRSGQP. The whole CDR3 region reads CASSTADRDRVFRSGQPQHF.

This clone was detected many times. The missing CDR3 end, 3 residues past where the read stops, is filled in from the germline J gene. The chain is built from TRBV18 and TRBJ1-4, with D tentatively TRBD1 (6 bases). The CDR3 is made up of 13 amino acids. The V gene lost 6 bases and the J gene lost 6 bases, with 11 bases spanning the gap. Per germline, CDR1 KGHSH and CDR2 LQKENI. The CDR3 protein is CASSDRRDEKLFF. Incomplete CDR3 DNA: TGTGCCAGCTCGGACAGAAGAGATGAAAAA.

This clone was recorded at least ten times. The CDR3 is cut off 3 residues early in the read; its end comes from the germline J gene. This chain connects TRBV12-5 to TRBJ2-4; tentatively, D is TRBD1 (6 bases). V lost 4 bases and J 4 bases, leaving 17 bases between the germline ends. CDR1 LGHNT and CDR2 FRNRAP come from the germline V gene. This CDR3 contains 16 residues. This CDR3 reads CASGWMTGLGKNIQYF. The part of the CDR3 DNA that was read is TGTGCTAGTGGTTGGATGACAGGCTTGGGGAAAAACATT.

This clone was seen repeatedly, ten times or more. The CDR3 end lies 3 residues beyond the end of the read and is filled in from the germline J gene. The rearrangement joins TRBV9 to TRBJ1-2; TRBD1 matches 9 bases. After removal of 4 bases from V and 6 bases from J, the junction contained 10 bases not matched to a gene. There are 15 residues in the CDR3. Germline CDR1 is SGDLS and CDR2 is YYNGEE. CDR3 amino acids: CASSFYPGDRDGYTF. The part of the CDR3 DNA that was read is TGTGCCAGCAGCTTCTACCCGGGGGACAGGGATGGC.

This clone occurred many times. The CDR3 end falls 3 residues outside the read, so it is completed with the germline J gene. This chain links TRBV28 with TRBJ2-2; unclear D gene. CDR1 and CDR2 from the germline V gene are MDHEN and SYDVKM. V shed 5 bases and J shed 10 bases, with 11 bases lying between them. The CDR3 length is 12 residues. The part of the CDR3 DNA that was read is TGTGCCAGCAGTCCAAGGTATGAGGAG. Amino acids: CASSPRYEE. The entire CDR3 protein reads CASSPRYEELFF.

This clone occurred many times. The read halts 3 residues ahead of the CDR3 end, with the missing end drawn from the germline J gene. The chain joins TRBV13 to TRBJ2-4, with 13 bases matching TRBD2. V lost 5 bases to trimming and J lost 6 bases; unmatched junction nucleotides: 10. The germline gives CDR1 PRHDT, CDR2 FYEKMQ (reference sequence). The CDR3 runs 17 residues. The CDR3 sequence: CASSATGTSGIGNIQYF. The sequenced part of the CDR3 DNA is TGTGCCAGCAGCGCAACCGGGACTAGCGGGATTGGAAACATT.

This clone was recorded at least ten times. CDR3 DNA, as far as it was read: TGTGCCAGCAGCTTGGGCGGCTCCTATGGC. Translated: CASSLGGSYG. Given in full, the CDR3 is CASSLGGSYGYTF. The rearrangement uses TRBV5-8 and TRBJ1-2; D gene uncertain. The read ends 3 residues early relative to the CDR3; the germline J gene fills the gap. Trimming cost V 0 bases and J 4 bases, with 7 bases left between them. The CDR3 extends over 13 amino acids. The germline gives CDR1 SGHTS, CDR2 YDEGEE.

Of note for this clone: Read sequence stops 3 residues before the CDR3 end, and the germline J gene provides the missing end. The V gene is TRBV5-8, the J gene TRBJ2-7; 9 nucleotides match TRBD1. V dropped 4 bases and J dropped 5; count of bases not matched to a gene: 10. This CDR3 spans 15 amino acids. Germline V gene data show CDR1 as SGHTS and CDR2 as YDEGEE. CDR3 residues: CASSLAGTGSDEQYF. The CDR3 DNA, read in part, is TGTGCCAGCAGCCTCGCCGGGACAGGGTCAGACGAG.

Ten or more counts support this clone. The read stops 3 residues short of the end of the CDR3; the missing end is completed from the germline J gene. This chain links TRBV29-1 with TRBJ2-1; D uncertain. V gave up 0 bases and J gave up 0 bases, with 15 bases separating them. The V gene's germline CDR1 is SQVTM and CDR2 ANQGSEA. There are 17 residues in the CDR3. CDR3: CSVEDVKTMSSYNEQFF. The DNA read from the CDR3 is TGCAGCGTTGAAGATGTAAAGACAATGAGCTCCTACAATGAG.